This TCR beta chain stems from a study of blood T cell repertoires in COVID-19. Study background: Whether acute or convalescent, the COVID-19 samples came from the United States, Italy and Spain. PBMCs, B-cell-depleted T cells, or T cells provided the cDNA or gDNA that made up the material.

Seattle patients were enrolled while actively infected and followed longitudinally. Per the authors' pipeline: Scientists estimated how many nucleated cells there were by amplifying reference gene primers. TCRdb's copy holds only in-frame clones and misses some; the assay was immunoSEQ multiplex PCR. That table gives V, J and clone size, and the DNA gave D and trimming. In the table there are hundreds of thousands of clones, more than 80% of which are singletons. CDR1 is SEHNR, CDR2 FQNEAQ, per germline (reference sequence). V shed 0 bases and J 7 bases; nucleotides not matched to a gene: 3. The CDR3 covers 15 residues.

V gene TRBV7-9 combines with J gene TRBJ1-6; 7 bases align to TRBD1. The TCR was taken from a woman aged 25-40 years with COVID-19, enrolled during active disease. Material for sequencing was peripheral blood. Here the CDR3 reads CASSLATGRNSPLHF. As DNA, the CDR3 is TGTGCCAGCAGCTTAGCGACAGGGAGAAATTCACCCCTCCACTTT.